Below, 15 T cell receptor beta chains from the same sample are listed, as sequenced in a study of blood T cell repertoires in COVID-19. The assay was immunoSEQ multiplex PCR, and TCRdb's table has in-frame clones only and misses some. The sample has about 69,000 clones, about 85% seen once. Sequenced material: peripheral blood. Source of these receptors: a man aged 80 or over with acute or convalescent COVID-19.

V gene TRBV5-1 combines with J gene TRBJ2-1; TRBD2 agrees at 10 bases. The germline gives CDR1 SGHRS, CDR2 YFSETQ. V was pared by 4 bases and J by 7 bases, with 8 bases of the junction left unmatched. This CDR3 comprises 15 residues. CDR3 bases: TGCGCCAGCAGCCCCAGGAGCGGGAGGGCGAATGAGCAGTTCTTC. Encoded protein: CASSPRSGRANEQFF.

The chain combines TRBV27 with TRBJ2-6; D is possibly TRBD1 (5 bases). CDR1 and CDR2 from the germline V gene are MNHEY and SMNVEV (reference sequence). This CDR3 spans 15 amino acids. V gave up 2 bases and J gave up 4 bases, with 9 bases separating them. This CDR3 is CASSLGARGANVLTF. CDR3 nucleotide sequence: TGTGCCAGCAGTTTAGGGGCTAGGGGGGCCAACGTCCTGACTTTC.

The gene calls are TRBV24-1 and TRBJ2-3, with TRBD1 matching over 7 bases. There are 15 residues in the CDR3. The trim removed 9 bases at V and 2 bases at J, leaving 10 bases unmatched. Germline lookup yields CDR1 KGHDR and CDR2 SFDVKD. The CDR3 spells CATRSSTGFTDTQYF. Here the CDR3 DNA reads TGTGCCACCCGATCCTCGACAGGGTTCACAGATACGCAGTATTTT.

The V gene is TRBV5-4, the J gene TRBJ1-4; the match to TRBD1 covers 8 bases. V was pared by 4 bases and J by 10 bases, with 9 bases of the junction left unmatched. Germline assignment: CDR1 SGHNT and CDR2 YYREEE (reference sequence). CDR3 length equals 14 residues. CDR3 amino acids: CASSPGQGARKLFF. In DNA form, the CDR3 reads TGTGCCAGCAGCCCCGGGCAGGGGGCAAGAAAACTGTTTTTT. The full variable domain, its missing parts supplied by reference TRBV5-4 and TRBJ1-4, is ETGVTQSPTHLIKTRGQQVTLRCSSQSGHNTVSWYQQALGQGPQFIFQYYREEENGRGNFPPRFSGLQFPNYSSELNVNALELDDSALYLCASSPGQGARKLFFGSGTQLSVL.

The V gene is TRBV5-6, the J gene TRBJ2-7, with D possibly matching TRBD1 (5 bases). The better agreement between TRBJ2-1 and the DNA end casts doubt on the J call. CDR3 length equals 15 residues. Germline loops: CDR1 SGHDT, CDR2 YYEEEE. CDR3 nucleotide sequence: TGTGCCAGCAGCTTGGTCCAGGGCAGACGGAATGAGCAGTTCTTC. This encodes CASSLVQGRRNEQFF.

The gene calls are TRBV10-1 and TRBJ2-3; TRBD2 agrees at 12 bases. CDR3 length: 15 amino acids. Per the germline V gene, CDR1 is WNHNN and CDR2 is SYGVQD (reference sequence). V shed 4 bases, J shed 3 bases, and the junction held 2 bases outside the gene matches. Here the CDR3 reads CASSAGTSGTDTQYF. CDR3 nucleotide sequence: TGCGCCAGCAGTGCCGGGACTAGCGGGACAGATACGCAGTATTTT.

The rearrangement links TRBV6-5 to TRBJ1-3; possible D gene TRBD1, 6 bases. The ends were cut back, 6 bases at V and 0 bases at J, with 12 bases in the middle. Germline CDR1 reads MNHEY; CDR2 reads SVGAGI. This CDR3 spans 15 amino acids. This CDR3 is CASSKTGYSGNTIYF. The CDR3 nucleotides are TGTGCCAGCAGCAAAACAGGGTACTCTGGAAACACCATATATTTT.

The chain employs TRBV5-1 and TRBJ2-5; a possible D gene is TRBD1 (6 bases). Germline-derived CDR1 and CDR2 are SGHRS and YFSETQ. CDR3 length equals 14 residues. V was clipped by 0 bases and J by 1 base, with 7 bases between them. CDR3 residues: CASSLEQGQETQYF. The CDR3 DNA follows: TGCGCCAGCAGCTTGGAACAGGGCCAAGAGACCCAGTACTTC. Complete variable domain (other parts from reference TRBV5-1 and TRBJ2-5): KAGVTQTPRYLIKTRGQQVTLSCSPISGHRSVSWYQQTPGQGLQFLFEYFSETQRNKGNFPGRFSGRQFSNSRSEMNVSTLELGDSALYLCASSLEQGQETQYFGPGTRLLVL.

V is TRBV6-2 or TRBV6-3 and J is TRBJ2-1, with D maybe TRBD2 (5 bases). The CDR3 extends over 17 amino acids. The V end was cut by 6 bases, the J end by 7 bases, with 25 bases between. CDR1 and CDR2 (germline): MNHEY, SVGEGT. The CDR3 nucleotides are TGTGCCAGCAGCACTCGTTGGAGCCGGGAACTGGGGAATGAGCAGTTCTTC. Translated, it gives CASSTRWSRELGNEQFF.

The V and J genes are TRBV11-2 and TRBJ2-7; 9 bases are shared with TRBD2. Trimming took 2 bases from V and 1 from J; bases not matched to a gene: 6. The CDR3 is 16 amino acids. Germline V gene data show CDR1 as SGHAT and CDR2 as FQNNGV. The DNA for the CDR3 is TGTGCCAGCAGCTTATCCGGGACTAGCAGATCCTACGAGCAGTACTTC. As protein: CASSLSGTSRSYEQYF.

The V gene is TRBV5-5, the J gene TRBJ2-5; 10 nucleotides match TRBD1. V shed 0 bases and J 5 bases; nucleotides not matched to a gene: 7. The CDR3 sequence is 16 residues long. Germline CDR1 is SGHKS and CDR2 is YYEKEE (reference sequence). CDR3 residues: CASSLGGTGAGETQYF. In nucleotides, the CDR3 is TGTGCCAGCAGCTTGGGGGGGACAGGGGCGGGCGAGACCCAGTACTTC.

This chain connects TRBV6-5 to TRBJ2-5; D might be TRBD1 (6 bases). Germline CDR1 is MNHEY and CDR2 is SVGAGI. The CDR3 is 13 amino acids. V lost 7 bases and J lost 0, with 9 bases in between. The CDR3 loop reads CASNGQNQETQYF. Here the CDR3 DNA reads TGTGCCAGCAACGGACAGAACCAAGAGACCCAGTACTTC.

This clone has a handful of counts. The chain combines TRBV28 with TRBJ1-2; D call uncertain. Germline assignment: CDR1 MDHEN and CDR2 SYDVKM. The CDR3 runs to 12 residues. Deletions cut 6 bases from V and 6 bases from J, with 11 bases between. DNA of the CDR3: TGTGCCAGCAGAGAAGCCCGGGATGGCTACACCTTC. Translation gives CASREARDGYTF.

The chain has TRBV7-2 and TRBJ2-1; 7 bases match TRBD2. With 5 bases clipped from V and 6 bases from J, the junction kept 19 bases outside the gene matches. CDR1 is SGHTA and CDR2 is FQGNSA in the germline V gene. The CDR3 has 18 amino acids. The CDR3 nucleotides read TGTGCCAGCAGCCCTTCGTCTCGGGCCCCGGGAGGAGGCAATGAGCAGTTCTTC. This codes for CASSPSSRAPGGGNEQFF.

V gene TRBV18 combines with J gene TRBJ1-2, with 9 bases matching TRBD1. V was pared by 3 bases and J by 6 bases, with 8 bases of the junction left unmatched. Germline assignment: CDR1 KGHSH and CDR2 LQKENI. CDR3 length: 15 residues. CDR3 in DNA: TGTGCCAGCTCACCCACTACAGGGGGCGGAAATGGCTACACCTTC. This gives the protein CASSPTTGGGNGYTF.